The 9 T cell receptor delta chains listed next were all sequenced from one sample in a study of γδ T cells in repeated Plasmodium falciparum infection. Gammadelta T cells were flow-sorted from PBMC into Vgamma9/Vdelta2+ and Vdelta2-negative populations for bulk analysis. TCRdb reprocessed the multiplex PCR reads using CATT. Counted here are 90,000 or so delta-chain clones, over 0.9% occurring once; the ten biggest clones make up 9.5% to 10%. Sequences were obtained from gamma-delta T cells from blood. The receptors originated from a pool of human donors (malaria-infected and uninfected, not separated).

At least ten counts were recorded for this clone. A single base is all that separates this from a far larger clone, so a read error is likely. This sample includes further DNA sequences coding for the same CDR3. The chain recombines TRDV3 with TRDJ1; 8 bases are a match to TRDD2. V was clipped by 1 base and J by 2 bases; unmatched bases: 24. CDR3 length equals 20 residues. Germline CDR1 is TVYSNPD and CDR2 is GDNSRS (reference sequence). The chain's CDR3 is CAFTGLPIIVSPRTTDKLIF. CDR3 DNA sequence: TGTGCCTTTACAGGCCTTCCTATTATCGTTAGCCCAAGAACGACCGATAAACTCATCTTT.

This clone was seen at least ten times. The mismatch at residue 10 between this DNA's translation and the TCRdb protein of a much larger clone likely reflects a read error; the protein shown is translated from the DNA. The rearrangement joins TRDV2 to TRDJ1; 9 bases match TRDD3. V dropped 3 bases and J dropped 0; count of bases not matched to a gene: 10. The CDR3 has 17 amino acids. Germline loops: CDR1 GEAIGNYY, CDR2 EKD. CDR3 region: CACDGGTGGQYTDKLIF. The CDR3 DNA sequence: TGTGCCTGTGACGGAGGTACTGGGGGACAGTACACCGATAAACTCATCTTT.

As regards this clone: Given a far larger clone just one base away, this is likely a sequencing read error. Other nucleotide sequences in the sample specify the same CDR3. This chain joins TRDV1 and TRDJ1, with TRDD3 matching over 8 bases. The CDR3 loop spans 21 amino acids. The V segment lost 2 bases and the J segment 11 bases; nucleotides outside the gene matches: 31. Per the germline V gene, CDR1 is TSWWSYY and CDR2 is QGS. In nucleotides, the CDR3 is TGTGCTCTTGGGGAAAGGTATTTTAACACTATAAGGGATACGAGAGTGGTGAATCTCATCTTT. It is translated as CALGERYFNTIRDTRVVNLIF.

This clone was counted only a few times. For this DNA, TCRdb reports the protein of a much larger clone, which diverges at residue 4, most likely from a read error; the protein presented here is translated directly from the DNA. V gene TRDV2 combines with J gene TRDJ1; 9 bases fit TRDD3. The J gene is absent in TCRdb and was assigned here via DNA matching to germline. The CDR3 sequence is 19 residues long. The germline V gene encodes CDR1 GEAIGNYY and CDR2 EKD. This chain's CDR3 is CACGTLASGGDTNTDKLIF. The CDR3 bases are TGTGCCTGTGGCACCTTGGCCAGCGGGGGGGATACTAACACCGATAAACTCATCTTT.

The sample holds a few counts of this clone. One base separates it from a far larger clone, so it is likely a read error. The sample contains more than one DNA sequence encoding this CDR3. The CDR3 DNA is TGTGCCTGTGACGGACTACTGGGGGATACGCAAGGGCGCGGGGCCCCCGATAAACTCATCTTT. Its protein is CACDGLLGDTQGRGAPDKLIF. The chain recombines TRDV2 with TRDJ1, with 13 bases lining up with TRDD3. TCRdb leaves out the J gene; it was filled in here by matching the DNA to germline. The CDR3 spans 21 residues. Germline V gene data show CDR1 as GEAIGNYY and CDR2 as EKD. The trim removed 3 bases at V and 3 bases at J, leaving 21 bases unmatched.

In the case of this clone: A far larger clone is off by one base, so a read error is likely. Other DNA sequences from this sample encode an identical CDR3 as well. The chain combines TRDV1 with TRDJ1; 8 bases map to TRDD3. The V gene's germline CDR1 is TSWWSYY and CDR2 QGS. J was trimmed by 7 bases and V by 5 bases; bases with no gene match: 33. This CDR3 has 22 residues. This CDR3 is CALGIRNVRPTLLGDLRGKLIF. In DNA, the CDR3 is TGTGCTCTTGGGATTCGCAACGTCCGTCCTACCTTGCTGGGGGACCTAAGAGGTAAACTCATCTTT.

This clone was recorded a few times. TCRdb's listed protein matches a much larger clone and diverges from this DNA's translation at residue 7, likely through a read error; the protein shown comes from the DNA. The chain combines TRDV2 with TRDJ1; D unclear. The J gene is absent in TCRdb and was assigned here via DNA matching to germline. CDR1 and CDR2 (germline): GEAIGNYY, EKD. The CDR3 has 14 residues. V lost 1 base and J lost 2, with 10 bases in between. The CDR3 DNA reads TGTGCCTGTGACACGATGGAGCTAACCGATAAACTCATCTTT. It codes for CACDTMELTDKLIF.

A note on this clone: A clone one base away is much larger, so this may be a read error. Other DNA variants within this sample encode the same CDR3. The V gene is TRDV1, the J gene TRDJ1; 7 bases map to TRDD2. Germline CDR1 TSWWSYY, CDR2 QGS. J gave up 0 bases and V 6 bases, and 28 bases lay outside the gene matches. The length of the CDR3 is 22 residues. The CDR3: CALGDLPYGLLGPPLHTDKLIF. The DNA for the CDR3 is TGTGCTCTTGGCGACCTTCCTTATGGTCTACTTGGGCCCCCTCTTCACACCGATAAACTCATCTTT.

This clone was recorded a few times. A far more abundant clone sits one base away, making this likely a read error. Other DNA variants within this sample encode the same CDR3. TRDV2 is the V gene, and the J gene was not called; the table calls TRDD3, which could not be checked here. Per the germline V gene, CDR1 is GEAIGNYY and CDR2 is EKD. The CDR3 totals 19 residues. The CDR3 sequence is CACDTVRLGDTQSTDKLIF. The CDR3 DNA is TGTGCCTGTGACACCGTGCGGTTGGGGGATACGCAGTCCACCGATAAACTCATTTTT.